A single sample gave rise to the 2 T cell receptor beta chains below, sequenced in a study of T-cell reconstitution after alpha-beta-depleted transplantation in children. Researchers prepared the TCRbeta library using unique molecular identifiers, the study reports. TCRdb called the PCR reads again in MiXCR, with one record for every CDR3 protein. The sample holds about 500,000 distinct CDR3 sequences, 30% to 35% seen once. Sequencing was performed on PBMCs from the stem cell graft donor, taken from the stem cell graft. The source is a human donor who donated a stem cell graft to a child with aplastic anemia.

The chain employs TRBV12-3 or TRBV12-4 and TRBJ2-7; 10 nucleotides align to TRBD1. The V gene end was trimmed by 4 bases and the J gene end by 6 bases; junction bases not matched to a gene: 6. The length of the CDR3 is 14 residues. The CDR3 nucleotides read TGTGCCAGCAGTTCCGGGACAGGGGCGGCCGAGCAGTACTTC. Amino acids: CASSSGTGAAEQYF.

This clonotype was picked up a small number of times. The rearrangement joins TRBV20-1 to TRBJ2-7; 7 bases fit TRBD1. J gave up 3 bases and V 1 base, and 9 bases lay outside the gene matches. The CDR3 extends over 15 amino acids. Germline loops: CDR1 DFQATT, CDR2 SNEGSKA (reference sequence). Here the CDR3 reads CSARVPRDRHYEQYF. The CDR3 DNA is TGCAGTGCTAGAGTCCCTCGGGACAGACACTACGAGCAGTACTTC.